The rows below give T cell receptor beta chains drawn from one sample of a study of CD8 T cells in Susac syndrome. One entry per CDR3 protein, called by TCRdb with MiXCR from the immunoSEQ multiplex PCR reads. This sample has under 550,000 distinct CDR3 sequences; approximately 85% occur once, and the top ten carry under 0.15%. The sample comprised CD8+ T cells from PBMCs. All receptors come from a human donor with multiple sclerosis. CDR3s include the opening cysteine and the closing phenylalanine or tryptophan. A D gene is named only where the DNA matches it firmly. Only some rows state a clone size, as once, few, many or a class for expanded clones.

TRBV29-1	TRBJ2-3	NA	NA	TGCAGCGTTGCGTCTGTCCAGGGGCTAGCGGGCACAGATACGCAGTATTTT	CSVASVQGLAGTDTQYF
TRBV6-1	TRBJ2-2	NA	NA	TGTGCCAGCAGCGATATGACAGAAATTAGAAAAACGAACACCGGGGAGCTGTTTTTT	CASSDMTEIRKTNTGELFF
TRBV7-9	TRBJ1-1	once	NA	TGTGCCAGCAGCTTAGAGTCGAGGTCCGCTTTCTTT	CASSLESRSAFF
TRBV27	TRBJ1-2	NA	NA	TGTGCCAGCAGTTTCGGACGGGGGGGAGGCTACACCTTC	CASSFGRGGGYTF
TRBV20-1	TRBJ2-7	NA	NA	TGCAGTGCTAGAGCAATGGGAACCTACGAGCAGTACTTC	CSARAMGTYEQYF
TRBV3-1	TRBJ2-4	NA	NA	TGTGCCAGCAGCCAAGCAGGGTTGCGGACGGTAACGGGGGCAAACCCTCAGTACTTC	CASSQAGLRTVTGANPQYF
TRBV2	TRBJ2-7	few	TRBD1	TGTGCCAGCAGTGAACGGGACAGGGGGCCTGACGAGCAGTACTTC	CASSERDRGPDEQYF
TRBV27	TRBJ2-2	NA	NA	TGTGCCAGCAGTGATCGGCCCACCGGGGAGCTGTTTTTT	CASSDRPTGELFF
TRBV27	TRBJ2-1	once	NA	TGTGCCAGCAGCCCACCTAGGATGGACAATGAGCAGTTCTTC	CASSPPRMDNEQFF
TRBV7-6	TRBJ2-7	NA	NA	TGTGCCAGCAGCTTAGGAGATGGTACGTGGGAGCAGTACTTC	CASSLGDGTWEQYF
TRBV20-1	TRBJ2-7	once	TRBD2	TGCAGTGCTAGAGATCGGAGAGAGCCGGGACTAGCGGGAGCGTACGAGCAGTACTTC	CSARDRREPGLAGAYEQYF
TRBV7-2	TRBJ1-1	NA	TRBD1	TGTGCCAGCAGCTTATTTGGCAGGGGGGCTTTCTTT	CASSLFGRGAFF
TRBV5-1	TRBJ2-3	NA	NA	TGCGCCAGCAGCTGGTATGGGGACATCACAGATACGCAGTATTTT	CASSWYGDITDTQYF
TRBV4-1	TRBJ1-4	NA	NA	TGCGCCAGCAGCCAAGTGGGGACGGGACCCAGTAATGAAAAACTGTTTTTT	CASSQVGTGPSNEKLFF
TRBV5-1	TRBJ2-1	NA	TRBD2	TGCGCCAGCAGCTTGTACGCGGGAGAAGGGTATGAGCAGTTCTTC	CASSLYAGEGYEQFF
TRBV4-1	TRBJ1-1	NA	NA	TGCGCCAGCAGCCCCCTGGGGGGCGGGGGCACTGAAGCTTTCTTT	CASSPLGGGGTEAFF
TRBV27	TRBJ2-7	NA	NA	TGTGCCAGCAGTCAGAGAGGGGCGATCTACGAGCAGTACTTC	CASSQRGAIYEQYF
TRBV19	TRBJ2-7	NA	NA	TGTGCCAGTACGCCAGGATCTCACTCCTACGAGCAGTACTTC	CASTPGSHSYEQYF
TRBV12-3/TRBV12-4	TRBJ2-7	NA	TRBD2	TGTGCCAGCAGAATCGGACTAGCGGCCCCCTACGAGCAGTACTTC	CASRIGLAAPYEQYF
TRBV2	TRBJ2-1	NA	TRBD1	TGTGCCAGCAGTGATCCCGGGACAGGGAACGACAATGAGCAGTTCTTC	CASSDPGTGNDNEQFF
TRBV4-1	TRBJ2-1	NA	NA	TGCGCCAGCAGCCCCCCTTCGGCGGATGAGCAGTTCTTC	CASSPPSADEQFF
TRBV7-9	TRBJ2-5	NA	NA	TGTGCCAGCAGCACACTTGACGGACAAGAGACCCAGTACTTC	CASSTLDGQETQYF
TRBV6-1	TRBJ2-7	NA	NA	TGTGCCAGCAGTTACGCGCCGCCCCCCTACGAGCAGTACTTC	CASSYAPPPYEQYF
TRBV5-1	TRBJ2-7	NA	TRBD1	TGCGCCAGCACCTTAAGACAGGGGCTAAACTACGAGCAGTACTTC	CASTLRQGLNYEQYF
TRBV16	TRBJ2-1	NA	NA	TGTGCCAGCACCCTCGAATGGTTGGCGAACAATGAGCAGTTCTTC	CASTLEWLANNEQFF
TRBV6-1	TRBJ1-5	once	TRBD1	TGTGCCAGCAGTGAAGGGGCAGGGGGCTCTCAGCCCCAGCATTTT	CASSEGAGGSQPQHF
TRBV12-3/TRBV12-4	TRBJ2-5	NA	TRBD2	TGTGCCAGCAGCCCCGGACTAGCGGGAACCTTGGGAGAGACCCAGTACTTC	CASSPGLAGTLGETQYF
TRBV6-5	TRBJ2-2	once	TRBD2	TGTGCCAGCAGTTACTTGACTAGCGGGAGGGCAGGGGAGCTGTTTTTT	CASSYLTSGRAGELFF
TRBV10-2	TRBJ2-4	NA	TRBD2	TGCGCCAGCAGAGAAGCGGGAGAACGGAACATTCAGTACTTC	CASREAGERNIQYF
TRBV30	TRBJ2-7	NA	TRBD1	TGTGCCTGGAGTGTATCACAGGGGGCCTACGAGCAGTACTTC	CAWSVSQGAYEQYF
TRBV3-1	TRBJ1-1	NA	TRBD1	TGTGCCAGCAGCCAAGAACTAGCAGGGGGCTCTGAAGCTTTCTTT	CASSQELAGGSEAFF
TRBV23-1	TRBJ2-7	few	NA	TGCGCCAGCAGTCACTCCCTCCGGCTTCACGAGCAGTACTTC	CASSHSLRLHEQYF
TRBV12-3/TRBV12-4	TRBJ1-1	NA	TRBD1	TGTGCCAGCAGTCCTAACCCCTCGGACAGGATGAACACTGAAGCTTTCTTT	CASSPNPSDRMNTEAFF
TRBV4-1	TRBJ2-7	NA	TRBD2	TGCGCCAGCAGCCAAGTTAGCGGGAGTAACGAGCAGTACTTC	CASSQVSGSNEQYF
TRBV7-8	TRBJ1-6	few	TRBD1	TGTGCCAGCAGCTTGACAGGGAGCTCCTATAATTCACCCCTCCACTTT	CASSLTGSSYNSPLHF
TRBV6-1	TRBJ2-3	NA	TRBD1	TGTGCCAGCAGTGCCGGGACAGTGGCCCCCATCACAGATACGCAGTATTTT	CASSAGTVAPITDTQYF
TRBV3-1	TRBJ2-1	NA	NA	TGTGCCAGCAGCCCCAAGGCCTCTCCTTTCGGGAATGAGCAGTTCTTC	CASSPKASPFGNEQFF
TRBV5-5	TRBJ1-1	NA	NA	TGTGCCAGCAGCTTGGCCCGGGGACTGACTCCGAACACTGAAGCTTTCTTT	CASSLARGLTPNTEAFF
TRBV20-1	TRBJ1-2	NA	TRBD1	TGCAGTGCTACCCTGACAGGGGACCCCTATGGCTACACCTTC	CSATLTGDPYGYTF
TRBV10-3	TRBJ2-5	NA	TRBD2	TGTGCCATCAGTGAGTCGGGGACTAGTGGAGAGACCCAGTACTTC	CAISESGTSGETQYF
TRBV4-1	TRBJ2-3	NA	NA	TGCGCCAGCAGCCAAGAATTCGCAGATACGCAGTATTTT	CASSQEFADTQYF
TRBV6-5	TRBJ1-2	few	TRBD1	TGTGCCAGCAGTCCTACAGGGGTAGGCTATGGCTACACCTTC	CASSPTGVGYGYTF